These T cell receptor beta chains were read from a single sample in a study of shared clonotypes between healthy human individuals. The assay was immunoSEQ multiplex PCR, and TCRdb's table has in-frame clones only and misses some. This sample has approximately 2,300,000 clones, with 85% to 95% found just once. The sample consisted of naive CD4+ T cells from PBMCs. The receptors here all came from a man between 18 and 35 years old in good health. Some clones in this sample may be carry-over from other donors' samples. Each CDR3 is given with its conserved first and last residue. Fields, in order: D gene, clone size, V gene, J gene, CDR3 protein, CDR3 DNA. The D gene is left open where the match is weak. Rows give clone size only sometimes, using once, few, many, or a class for an expanded clone.

D gene: -; clone size: -; V gene: TRBV2; J gene: TRBJ1-4; CDR3 protein: CASSRVVGGELFF; CDR3 DNA: TGTGCCAGCAGTCGAGTCGTCGGGGGGGAACTGTTTTTT
D gene: -; clone size: -; V gene: TRBV28; J gene: TRBJ2-7; CDR3 protein: CASSLFGGSYEQYF; CDR3 DNA: TGTGCCAGCAGTTTATTTGGCGGCTCCTACGAGCAGTACTTC
D gene: -; clone size: -; V gene: TRBV28; J gene: TRBJ2-3; CDR3 protein: CASGRVTDTQYF; CDR3 DNA: TGTGCCAGCGGAAGAGTCACCGATACGCAGTATTTT
D gene: TRBD2; clone size: -; V gene: TRBV5-4; J gene: TRBJ2-3; CDR3 protein: CASSSDTSGRTDTQYF; CDR3 DNA: TGTGCCAGCAGCTCGGATACTAGCGGTCGCACAGATACGCAGTATTTT
D gene: TRBD1; clone size: -; V gene: TRBV6-5; J gene: TRBJ2-7; CDR3 protein: CASSYGTGGLYEQYF; CDR3 DNA: TGTGCCAGCAGTTACGGGACAGGGGGTTTGTACGAGCAGTACTTC
D gene: -; clone size: few; V gene: TRBV7-9; J gene: TRBJ1-2; CDR3 protein: CASSLTGSGNGYTF; CDR3 DNA: TGTGCCAGCAGCTTAACCGGTTCCGGCAATGGCTACACCTTC
D gene: TRBD2; clone size: -; V gene: TRBV27; J gene: TRBJ2-2; CDR3 protein: CASRDRTSGSRTGELFF; CDR3 DNA: TGTGCCAGCCGGGACAGGACTAGCGGGAGTCGAACCGGGGAGCTGTTTTTT
D gene: TRBD1; clone size: -; V gene: TRBV6-5; J gene: TRBJ2-7; CDR3 protein: CASRPDRRSYEQYF; CDR3 DNA: TGTGCCAGCAGGCCGGACAGGAGATCCTACGAGCAGTACTTC
D gene: TRBD1; clone size: -; V gene: TRBV27; J gene: TRBJ2-2; CDR3 protein: CASSHRQGADLTGELFF; CDR3 DNA: TGTGCCAGCAGCCACCGACAGGGGGCGGACCTTACCGGGGAGCTGTTTTTT
D gene: -; clone size: few; V gene: TRBV27; J gene: TRBJ1-1; CDR3 protein: CASRPHERGTEAFF; CDR3 DNA: TGTGCCAGCAGGCCCCATGAGAGGGGCACTGAAGCTTTCTTT
D gene: -; clone size: -; V gene: TRBV5-1; J gene: TRBJ1-3; CDR3 protein: CASASDAGRGNTIYF; CDR3 DNA: TGCGCCAGCGCTTCCGACGCAGGACGTGGAAACACCATATATTTT
D gene: -; clone size: -; V gene: TRBV5-4; J gene: TRBJ1-1; CDR3 protein: CASSLVAQLDTEAFF; CDR3 DNA: TGTGCCAGCAGCTTGGTTGCCCAGTTGGACACTGAAGCTTTCTTT
D gene: TRBD2; clone size: -; V gene: TRBV27; J gene: TRBJ2-7; CDR3 protein: CASRGGGSGNYEQYF; CDR3 DNA: TGTGCCAGCAGGGGGGGTGGGAGCGGGAACTACGAGCAGTACTTC
D gene: TRBD1; clone size: -; V gene: TRBV2; J gene: TRBJ2-5; CDR3 protein: CASKSQGAEETQYF; CDR3 DNA: TGTGCCAGCAAGTCTCAGGGGGCCGAAGAGACCCAGTACTTC
D gene: -; clone size: -; V gene: TRBV18; J gene: TRBJ1-2; CDR3 protein: CASSPQRSQTAYGYTF; CDR3 DNA: TGTGCCAGCTCACCACAAAGGTCGCAGACTGCCTATGGCTACACCTTC
D gene: -; clone size: -; V gene: TRBV11-3; J gene: TRBJ2-2; CDR3 protein: CASSSGIMNTGELFF; CDR3 DNA: TGTGCCAGCAGCTCCGGAATTATGAACACCGGGGAGCTGTTTTTT
D gene: -; clone size: -; V gene: TRBV7-2; J gene: TRBJ1-6; CDR3 protein: CASSLDPGPSPLHF; CDR3 DNA: TGTGCCAGCAGCTTAGATCCAGGGCCCTCACCCCTCCACTTT